This is a list of T cell receptor beta chains from one sample in a study of blood T cell repertoires in COVID-19. Generated by immunoSEQ multiplex PCR, the TCRdb table keeps only in-frame clones and is missing some. The data show over 250,000 clones, nearly 90% seen once. Input material: PBMCs or T cells enriched from blood (not recorded which). Receptor source: a woman aged 55 to 70 who had recovered from COVID-19. Both conserved end residues are part of each CDR3. The order of the fields is V gene, clone size, D gene, J gene, CDR3 DNA, CDR3 protein. D genes are given only for firm matches. Clone size appears in some rows only: once, few, many, or a class for an expanded clone.

>TRBV7-9|-|-|TRBJ2-1
TGTGCCAGCAGCTTAGGCGGGGCTAGCCACAATGAGCAGTTCTTC
CASSLGGASHNEQFF
>TRBV9|-|TRBD2|TRBJ2-7
TGTGCCAGCAGCGTAGGCACTAGCGGTCCCTACGAGCAGTACTTC
CASSVGTSGPYEQYF
>TRBV21-1|-|-|TRBJ2-2
TGTGCCAGCAGCGAACAAGTAGGAGTCGGGGAGCTGTTTTTT
CASSEQVGVGELFF
>TRBV28|-|-|TRBJ1-5
TGTGCCAGCAGACATGGGGGAGGGTTTAATCAGCCCCAGCATTTT
CASRHGGGFNQPQHF
>TRBV6-5|-|TRBD1|TRBJ2-3
TGTGCCAGCAGTTACTCGGGACAGGGCACAGATACGCAGTATTTT
CASSYSGQGTDTQYF
>TRBV29-1|-|TRBD1|TRBJ1-1
TGCAGCGCCGGAACAGGGGGCGGCACTGAAGCTTTCTTT
CSAGTGGGTEAFF
>TRBV27|-|-|TRBJ2-1
TGTGCCAGCAGTTTAACAGTCCACAATGAGCAGTTCTTC
CASSLTVHNEQFF
>TRBV10-2|once|-|TRBJ2-1
TGCGCCAGCAGTGTCGGGAGTGACAATGAGCAGTTCTTC
CASSVGSDNEQFF
>TRBV2|-|TRBD1|TRBJ1-6
TGTGCCAGCAGTGGTGAGGGGGCGCGAGAGGGGTCACCCCTCCACTTT
CASSGEGAREGSPLHF
>TRBV10-1|-|-|TRBJ2-2
TGCGCCAGCAGTGAAAGCTTCATCGGGGAGCTGTTTTTT
CASSESFIGELFF
>TRBV18|-|-|TRBJ1-5
TGTGCCAGCTCACCCAGGGGCTCTCGGGATCAGCCCCAGCATTTT
CASSPRGSRDQPQHF
>TRBV5-4|-|TRBD2|TRBJ2-7
TGTGCCAGCAGCTGGGCCATCACTAGCGGGGGGTCCTCCTACGAGCAGTACTTC
CASSWAITSGGSSYEQYF
>TRBV7-8|-|TRBD2|TRBJ2-1
TGTGCCAGCAGCTTCTCACTAGCGGGAGGCCTCAATGAGCAGTTCTTC
CASSFSLAGGLNEQFF
>TRBV2|-|TRBD2|TRBJ2-7
TGTGCCAGCACCAATAAGCTAGCGGGATCGTTGGAGCAGTACTTC
CASTNKLAGSLEQYF
>TRBV15|-|-|TRBJ2-1
TGTGCCACCAGGAACCCGAGCTCCTACAATGAGCAGTTCTTC
CATRNPSSYNEQFF
>TRBV4-1|-|-|TRBJ1-2
TGCGCCAGCAGCCAAACTGACCGGGGGGGCTATGGCTACACCTTC
CASSQTDRGGYGYTF
>TRBV18|-|TRBD2|TRBJ2-7
TGTGCCAGCTCACCGGGACTAGACGGCGAGCAGTACTTC
CASSPGLDGEQYF
>TRBV6-1|-|TRBD1|TRBJ2-3
TGTGCCAGCAGTGATCGGACAGGGAGCACAGATACGCAGTATTTT
CASSDRTGSTDTQYF
>TRBV5-1|-|TRBD1|TRBJ2-1
TGCGCCAGCAGCTTGGCAGGGGGCAAACGAAACAATGAGCAGTTCTTC
CASSLAGGKRNNEQFF
>TRBV11-2|-|TRBD2|TRBJ2-3
TGTGCCAGCAGCCAAGGTTGGCAGCGGGAGCCCGCAGATACGCAGTATTTT
CASSQGWQREPADTQYF
>TRBV28|-|-|TRBJ2-5
TGTGCCAGCAGTTTCGGCTTGGGGGGAGAGACCCAGTACTTC
CASSFGLGGETQYF
>TRBV28|-|-|TRBJ1-4
TGTGCCAGCAGTTTCCCCCGGGGGGCAACTAATGAAAAACTGTTTTTT
CASSFPRGATNEKLFF
>TRBV19|-|-|TRBJ1-4
TGTGCCAGTAGTATCTCTCGAACGGGGGAAAAACTGTTTTTT
CASSISRTGEKLFF
>TRBV2|-|TRBD2|TRBJ2-3
TGTGCCAGCAGTGAAGCGCTGGGCGGGGGGTTTGATGCAGATACGCAGTATTTT
CASSEALGGGFDADTQYF
>TRBV10-1|-|-|TRBJ2-5
TGCGCCAGCAGTGGGGCAGATCAAGAGACCCAGTACTTC
CASSGADQETQYF
>TRBV19|-|-|TRBJ2-2
TGTGCCAGTAGTAGGGTCGGGGACTTTGCCGGGGAGCTGTTTTTT
CASSRVGDFAGELFF
>TRBV19|-|-|TRBJ1-5
TGTGCCAGTAGTGGGGGCGGGTATCAGCCCCAGCATTTT
CASSGGGYQPQHF
>TRBV5-1|-|-|TRBJ1-2
TGCGCCAGCAAAAAGCGGGGGGATAGGCAGATATATGGCTACACCTTC
CASKKRGDRQIYGYTF
>TRBV5-6|-|TRBD1|TRBJ1-1
TGTGCCAGCAGCTTGGCGACAGGGATGAACACTGAAGCTTTCTTT
CASSLATGMNTEAFF
>TRBV5-1|-|-|TRBJ1-2
TGCGCCAGCAGCTTCAAGGGGAAAGGGGACTATGGCTACACCTTC
CASSFKGKGDYGYTF
>TRBV28|-|TRBD1|TRBJ2-5
TGTGCCAGCAGTTTGGACAGGGGGGGACAAGAGACCCAGTACTTC
CASSLDRGGQETQYF
>TRBV3-1/TRBV3-2|-|TRBD1|TRBJ1-5
TGTGCCAGCAGCCAAGGACAGGGCGTGAGACAGCCCCAGCATTTT
CASSQGQGVRQPQHF
>TRBV15|-|-|TRBJ2-7
TGTGCCACCAGCAGTGGTGGGCTTAGCTCCTACGAGCAGTACTTC
CATSSGGLSSYEQYF
>TRBV9|once|TRBD1|TRBJ1-3
TGTGCCAGCAGCGTCACAGGGGACTCTGGAAACACCATATATTTT
CASSVTGDSGNTIYF
>TRBV11-2|-|TRBD2|TRBJ2-1
TGTGCCAGCAGCTTAGGGGTAGCGGGAATCTATGAGCAGTTCTTC
CASSLGVAGIYEQFF
>TRBV3-1/TRBV3-2|-|TRBD2|TRBJ2-7
TGTGCCAGCAGCCAATTAGCGGGAGGTTCCTACGAGCAGTACTTC
CASSQLAGGSYEQYF
>TRBV9|-|-|TRBJ2-2
TGTGCCAGCAGCGTAGCAGTGGACTCGAACACCGGGGAGCTGTTTTTT
CASSVAVDSNTGELFF
>TRBV5-4|-|TRBD1|TRBJ1-1
TGTGCCAGCAGCGTAACCGGACAGGGCAACACTGAAGCTTTCTTT
CASSVTGQGNTEAFF
>TRBV6-1|-|TRBD1|TRBJ1-3
TGTGCCAGCAGTACAGGGGAGGGAAACACCATATATTTT
CASSTGEGNTIYF
>TRBV5-1|-|TRBD1|TRBJ2-1
TGCGCCAGCAGCTCTACACCGGGACAGAACAATGAGCAGTTCTTC
CASSSTPGQNNEQFF
>TRBV27|-|TRBD2|TRBJ2-1
TGTGCCAGCAGTTTGACCGGGACTAGGGCAGATGAGCAGTTCTTC
CASSLTGTRADEQFF
>TRBV4-2|-|-|TRBJ2-5
TGTGCCAGCAGCCGCGGGTACCAAGAGACCCAGTACTTC
CASSRGYQETQYF
>TRBV20-1|-|-|TRBJ2-3
TGCAGTGCAAGAACTCCAGATACGCAGTATTTT
CSARTPDTQYF
>TRBV7-6|-|-|TRBJ2-2
TGTGCCAGCAGCCTCAGTTTGGGCAGGATCACCGGGGAGCTGTTTTTT
CASSLSLGRITGELFF
>TRBV24-1|-|-|TRBJ1-2
TGTGCCACCAGTGATCGCCGGTCTGGCTACACCTTC
CATSDRRSGYTF
>TRBV6-5|once|TRBD1|TRBJ1-1
TGTGCCAGCAGTCTCACAGGGGGGACTGAAGCTTTCTTT
CASSLTGGTEAFF
>TRBV7-3|-|TRBD2|TRBJ2-5
TGTGCCAGCAGCCCGGGACTAGCGGGACAAGAGACCCAGTACTTC
CASSPGLAGQETQYF
>TRBV29-1|-|TRBD1|TRBJ1-2
TGCAGCGTTGAAGATATTACCCAAACCGGGACAGGGGATTTTAACTATGGCTACACCTTC
CSVEDITQTGTGDFNYGYTF
>TRBV6-5|-|-|TRBJ2-1
TGTGCCAGCAGTTACTCCATTGGTGAGGTTGAGCAGTTCTTC
CASSYSIGEVEQFF
>TRBV5-1|-|TRBD1|TRBJ1-1
TGCGCCAGCTCGATGGACAGGCCAGACACTGAAGCTTTCTTT
CASSMDRPDTEAFF
>TRBV19|once|-|TRBJ1-1
TGTGCCAGTATGCCAGGGGCCGTGAACACTGAAGCTTTCTTT
CASMPGAVNTEAFF
>TRBV28|-|TRBD2|TRBJ2-7
TGTGCCACCCACACCCCTTTGCGGGGGGCTCACTGGCAGTACTTC
CATHTPLRGAHWQYF